The sequence of this TCR beta chain was determined in a study of T-cell memory formation after mild COVID-19. General study results and limits: CD4+ contracting clones were found mainly in CM and EM, and CD8+ ones in EMRA. Memory from before infection featured some responding clones, which suggests cross-reactive memory joined. Clones that shrank (day 15 to 85) were balanced CD4/CD8, whereas later expanders leaned CD4+.

Amplification by 5'RACE using constant-segment primers produced TCR alpha and TCR beta cDNA libraries that carried sample barcodes and UMIs. TCRdb fed the 5' RACE reads into MiXCR, producing one record per CDR3 protein. The sample lists hundreds of thousands of distinct CDR3 sequences; about 20% were seen once. As to this clonotype: Antigen specificity is unknown.

Material for sequencing was PBMCs or a T cell subset sorted from them (not recorded which). The receptor was derived from an adult woman who had mild COVID-19 (a few samples of this study predate the infection). Cell type and time point are not known.

The DNA of the CDR3 is TGTGCCAGCAGCTACCCTCGGACTAGCGGCAACACCGGGGAGCTGTTTTTT. This gives the protein CASSYPRTSGNTGELFF. This sequence joins TRBV7-2 and TRBJ2-2, with 10 nucleotides matching TRBD2. The V gene end was trimmed by 4 bases and the J gene end by 2 bases; junction bases not matched to a gene: 7. The CDR3 has 17 residues. Germline CDR1 SGHTA, CDR2 FQGNSA.